Presented here are 9 T cell receptor beta chains from one specimen sequenced in a study of blood T cell repertoires in COVID-19. Method: immunoSEQ multiplex PCR; TCRdb's copy keeps in-frame clones and lacks some. This sample has 250,000 to 300,000 clones; around 84% occur once, and the top ten carry over 4%. The sequencing input was PBMCs or T cells enriched from blood (not recorded which). The receptors were sampled from a man aged 25 to 40 with acute COVID-19.

This clone was seen just once. As DNA, the CDR3 is TGTGCCAGCAGCCCGATCCTTGGGGGGGGGCACAATGAGCAGTTCTTC. Translating it yields CASSPILGGGHNEQFF. This rearrangement joins TRBV7-7 to TRBJ2-1, with D perhaps matching TRBD2 (7 bases). V lost 5 bases, J lost 5 bases, and 19 bases lay in between. The germline V gene has CDR1 SSHAT and CDR2 FNYEAQ (reference sequence). The CDR3 is 16 amino acids. Full variable domain (outside the CDR3, taken from reference TRBV7-7 and TRBJ2-1): GAGVSQSPRYKVTKRGQDVTLRCDPISSHATLYWYQQALGQGPEFLTYFNYEAQPDKSGLPSDRFSAERPEGSISTLTIQRTEQRDSAMYRCASSPILGGGHNEQFFGPGTRLTVL.

The chain carries TRBV25-1 and TRBJ1-1; 9 bases align to TRBD1. In germline, CDR1 is MGHDK, CDR2 SYGVNS. The CDR3 length is 14 residues. J gave up 8 bases and V 4 bases, and 8 bases lay outside the gene matches. The CDR3 DNA reads as TGTGCCAGCAGTGGAGCGGGACAGGGCGCGGAAGCTTTCTTT. This encodes CASSGAGQGAEAFF.

The chain uses TRBV18 and TRBJ1-1; D is undetermined. The length of the CDR3 is 13 residues. CDR1 and CDR2 from the germline V gene are KGHSH and LQKENI. Deletions cut 6 bases from V and 8 bases from J, with 16 bases between. For the CDR3, the DNA is TGTGCCAGCTCCCCGAGGACGGAGGAAGAAGCTTTCTTT. Residues: CASSPRTEEEAFF.

The chain links TRBV28 to TRBJ2-1; possible D gene TRBD2, 5 bases. The germline gives CDR1 MDHEN, CDR2 SYDVKM. The V end was cut by 4 bases, the J end by 0 bases, with 13 bases between. The CDR3 has 16 residues. The CDR3 DNA sequence: TGTGCCAGCAGTTCGCCGCTGGCGGGCTCCTACAATGAGCAGTTCTTC. Amino acid sequence: CASSSPLAGSYNEQFF. Full variable domain (remainder filled in from reference TRBV28 and TRBJ2-1): DVKVTQSSRYLVKRTGEKVFLECVQDMDHENMFWYRQDPGLGLRLIYFSYDVKMKEKGDIPEGYSVSREKKERFSLILESASTNQTSMYLCASSSPLAGSYNEQFFGPGTRLTVL.

As concerns this clone: The same CDR3 arises from other DNA sequences in this sample as well. J is TRBJ1-2 and V is TRBV5-6, with a weak D call TRBD1 (6 bases). With 7 bases removed from V and 5 bases from J, the gap between germline ends came to 9 bases. The CDR3 runs 11 residues. The V gene's germline CDR1 is SGHDT and CDR2 YYEEEE. CDR3 sequence (DNA): TGTGCCAGCTCCAGGGGATATGGCTACACCTTC. Translated, it gives CASSRGYGYTF.

The V gene is TRBV19, the J gene TRBJ1-5; D not resolved. The CDR3 runs to 14 residues. Trimming pared 5 bases from V and 7 bases from J, leaving 15 bases between. From germline, CDR1 is LNHDA and CDR2 SQIVND (reference sequence). Written as DNA, the CDR3 is TGTGCCAGTAGTGAGGTTATCATGAGGCAGCCCCAGCATTTT. It yields the protein CASSEVIMRQPQHF. Full variable domain (rest looked up from reference TRBV19 and TRBJ1-5): DGGITQSPKYLFRKEGQNVTLSCEQNLNHDAMYWYRQDPGQGLRLIYYSQIVNDFQKGDIAEGYSVSREKKESFPLTVTSAQKNPTAFYLCASSEVIMRQPQHFGDGTRLSIL.

The V and J genes are TRBV24-1 and TRBJ2-2; TRBD1 agrees at 9 bases. The CDR3 contains 18 residues. Germline-derived CDR1 and CDR2 are KGHDR and SFDVKD. With 3 bases clipped from V and 7 bases from J, the junction kept 14 bases outside the gene matches. CDR3 nucleotides: TGTGCCACCAGTGATCCTATCCGGGACAGGGTCGTTGGCGGGGAGCTGTTTTTT. As protein: CATSDPIRDRVVGGELFF.

V gene TRBV28 combines with J gene TRBJ1-2, with no clear D. The CDR3 sequence is 15 residues long. Trimming took off 1 base at V and 8 bases at J, with 17 bases between the two ends. Germline V gene sequence: CDR1 MDHEN, CDR2 SYDVKM. The CDR3 reads CASSLLAHLEGGYTF. Here the CDR3 DNA reads TGTGCCAGCAGTTTATTGGCACACCTAGAGGGAGGCTACACCTTC.

The genes are TRBV15 and TRBJ2-2; TRBD2 might be the D (5 bases). Germline assignment: CDR1 LNHNV and CDR2 YYDKDF (reference sequence). The CDR3 length is 13 residues. Trimming took 4 bases from V and 4 from J, leaving 7 bases between them. CDR3: CATSTAGTGELFF. CDR3 sequence (DNA): TGTGCCACCAGCACTGCGGGCACCGGGGAGCTGTTTTTT.